One sample yielded the 8 T cell receptor beta chains listed below, sequenced in a study of control samples from healthy donors and cancer patients (dated by TCRdb to about 2020). The library was built by means of the immunoSEQ multiplex PCR assay. TCRdb obtained this table from immuneACCESS and retained in-frame rearrangements with V and J assigned. These tables miss some clones; where compared with another copy, unresolved V genes account for less than half of the shortfall, and the remainder is unexplained. Counted in this sample were roughly 88,000 clones; roughly 90% of them appeared once. Roughly 0.9% of the sample rests with the top ten. The material sequenced was blood. These receptors came from a woman younger than 45 in good health.

V gene TRBV7-8 combines with J gene TRBJ2-2; 9 bases are a match to TRBD2. V trimming: 3 bases; J trimming: 1 base; junction bases outside the gene matches: 3. The CDR3 is 16 amino acids. Germline-derived CDR1 and CDR2 are SGHVS and FQNEAQ. CDR3 coding DNA: TGTGCCAGCAGCTTTCTTAGCGGGAGGAACACCGGGGAGCTGTTTTTT. It encodes CASSFLSGRNTGELFF. Filled out from reference TRBV7-8 and TRBJ2-2, the complete variable domain reads GAGVSQSPRYKVAKRGQDVALRCDPISGHVSLFWYQQALGQGPEFLTYFQNEAQLDKSGLPSDRFFAERPEGSVSTLKIQRTQQEDSAVYLCASSFLSGRNTGELFFGEGSRLTVL.

This chain joins TRBV6-6 and TRBJ1-2; D is unclear. This CDR3 is built from 14 residues. The germline gives CDR1 MNHNY, CDR2 SVGAGI (reference sequence). V lost 5 bases to trimming and J lost 9 bases, with 19 bases between them. The CDR3 sequence is CASSPSSPTGRYTF. CDR3 nucleotide sequence: TGTGCCAGCAGTCCCTCGTCCCCCACCGGCCGCTACACCTTC.

The V call is TRBV28, the J call TRBJ1-1; D might be TRBD1 (5 bases). CDR3 length: 15 amino acids. Trimming took off 1 base at V and 1 base at J, with 10 bases between the two ends. Germline assignment: CDR1 MDHEN and CDR2 SYDVKM. The CDR3 reads CASSLSTGTNTEAFF. CDR3 bases: TGTGCCAGCAGTTTATCTACAGGCACGAACACTGAAGCTTTCTTT.

The chain links TRBV6-5 to TRBJ1-4; 8 bases are a match to TRBD1. The CDR3 extends over 14 amino acids. Germline CDR1 and CDR2: MNHEY and SVGAGI. Germline trimming cut 6 bases from V and 7 bases from J; bases unmatched to any gene: 7. In DNA form, the CDR3 reads TGTGCCAGCAGGACAGGGGCGCCTAGTGAAAAACTGTTTTTT. Protein sequence: CASRTGAPSEKLFF.

This chain uses TRBV2 with TRBJ1-1; D might be TRBD1 (6 bases). Trimming took off 7 bases at V and 4 bases at J, with 13 bases between the two ends. Germline lookup yields CDR1 SNHLY and CDR2 FYNNEI. The CDR3 totals 13 residues. The CDR3 DNA is TGTGCCAGCACCCGGGGAGGGGGCACTGAAGCTTTCTTT. Its protein is CASTRGGGTEAFF.

J is TRBJ2-7 and V is TRBV11-2; unclear D gene. Trimming took 5 bases from V and 6 from J, leaving 20 bases between them. The germline gives CDR1 SGHAT, CDR2 FQNNGV. The CDR3 consists of 15 residues. The CDR3 DNA reads as TGTGCCAGCAGCCGAGCCGGGCCTCTAGACTTCGAGCAGTACTTC. This translates into CASSRAGPLDFEQYF.

In this sample, this clone turned up once. The genes are TRBV9 and TRBJ1-1; D unresolved. Trimming cost V 0 bases and J 0 bases, with 3 bases left between them. Germline CDR1 reads SGDLS; CDR2 reads YYNGEE. This CDR3 comprises 13 residues. CDR3 nucleotide sequence: TGTGCCAGCAGCGTAGAACTGAACACTGAAGCTTTCTTT. Translation: CASSVELNTEAFF.

A word on this clone: This may come from a read error, since a much larger clone is one base off. The chain has TRBV6-1 and TRBJ2-7, with D uncertain. There are 10 residues in the CDR3. From germline, CDR1 is MNHNS and CDR2 SASEGT. V dropped 3 bases and J dropped 3 bases, with 0 bases sitting between them. The CDR3 sequence is CASSDYEQYF. The CDR3 nucleotides are TGTGCCAGCAGTGACTACGAGCAGTACTTC.